A single sample is the source of the 27 T cell receptor beta chains below, sequenced in a study of CD8 T cells in Susac syndrome (dated by TCRdb to the late 2010s). Libraries were made using the immunoSEQ multiplex PCR assay. RNA was extracted with the RNeasy kit and roughly 0.45 to 1 ug was reverse transcribed using random hexamers. The public reads were run again by TCRdb, first through fastp at Q25 and then through MiXCR, and only productive beta chains were kept. When rows share a CDR3 protein, they turn into one entry using the most common DNA and genes. The sample table records roughly 200,000 distinct CDR3 sequences; roughly 94% of these occur just once. 0.082% of the sample comes from the top ten. The sequencing sample was made of CD4+ T cells from PBMCs. The receptors were sampled from a human donor with multiple sclerosis.

This clonotype was recorded once. V and J are TRBV12-3 or TRBV12-4 and TRBJ1-1, with unresolved D. The CDR3 runs 13 residues. V shed 7 bases and J shed 1 base, with 10 bases lying between them. CDR3 DNA: TGTGCCAGCATCCAACGGGGGAACACTGAAGCTTTCTTT. Residues: CASIQRGNTEAFF.

The rearrangement links TRBV3-1 to TRBJ2-1, with D perhaps TRBD1 or TRBD2 (5 bases each). The germline gives CDR1 LGHDT, CDR2 YNNKEL (reference sequence). Trimming pared 3 bases from V and 7 bases from J, leaving 19 bases between. The CDR3 is made up of 16 amino acids. The CDR3 spells CASSHRTSTNRNEQFF. Written as DNA, the CDR3 is TGTGCCAGCAGCCACCGGACCTCGACTAACAGGAATGAGCAGTTCTTC.

This rearrangement joins TRBV3-1 to TRBJ2-2; no clear D gene. Trimming took 2 bases from V and 4 from J, leaving 5 bases between them. Germline-derived CDR1 and CDR2 are LGHDT and YNNKEL (reference sequence). The CDR3 spans 13 residues. CDR3: CASSQSSTGELFF. The CDR3 DNA reads as TGTGCCAGCAGCCAATCGAGCACCGGGGAGCTGTTTTTT. Drawing the rest from reference TRBV3-1 and TRBJ2-2, the complete variable domain is DTAVSQTPKYLVTQMGNDKSIKCEQNLGHDTMYWYKQDSKKFLKIMFSYNNKELIINETVPNRFSPKSPDKAHLNLHINSLELGDSAVYFCASSQSSTGELFFGEGSRLTVL.

The genes are TRBV7-8 and TRBJ2-3; D remains ambiguous. The CDR3 covers 12 residues. Deletions cut 3 bases from V and 4 bases from J, with 5 bases between. Germline V gene lookup returns CDR1 SGHVS and CDR2 FQNEAQ. The CDR3 loop reads CASSFHSDTQYF. The CDR3 nucleotides are TGTGCCAGCAGCTTCCACTCAGATACGCAGTATTTT.

CDR3 loop: CASSVRTSGRGTDTQYF. The CDR3 DNA reads as TGTGCCAGCAGTGTTCGGACTAGCGGGCGCGGCACAGATACGCAGTATTTT. The chain is built from TRBV2 and TRBJ2-3; TRBD2 matches 11 bases. Germline V gene sequence: CDR1 SNHLY, CDR2 FYNNEI. CDR3 length: 17 residues. V lost 4 bases and J lost 1; bases outside the gene matches: 7. Full variable domain (outside the CDR3, taken from reference TRBV2 and TRBJ2-3): EPEVTQTPSHQVTQMGQEVILRCVPISNHLYFYWYRQILGQKVEFLVSFYNNEISEKSEIFDDQFSVERPDGSNFTLKIRSTKLEDSAMYFCASSVRTSGRGTDTQYFGPGTRLTVL.

Remarks on this clonotype: One end of the junction varies from germline; a read error may be responsible. This rearrangement joins TRBV20-1 to TRBJ2-7, with TRBD1 matching 9 bases. Germline CDR1 DFQATT, CDR2 SNEGSKA (reference sequence). The length of the CDR3 is 12 residues. In DNA, the CDR3 is TGCAGTGCTTCGGACAGGGGTAATGAGCTGTACTTC. Translation gives CSASDRGNELYF.

The V and J genes are TRBV9 and TRBJ1-6, with D hard to call. Per germline, CDR1 SGDLS and CDR2 YYNGEE. V gave up 4 bases and J gave up 7 bases, with 12 bases separating them. This CDR3 region has 14 residues. Here the CDR3 reads CASSPTASNSPLHF. CDR3 in DNA: TGTGCCAGCAGCCCAACAGCCAGCAATTCACCCCTCCACTTT.

The genes are TRBV2 and TRBJ1-5; no clear D gene. This CDR3 spans 13 amino acids. Germline lookup yields CDR1 SNHLY and CDR2 FYNNEI. V lost 6 bases and J lost 5, with 11 bases in between. CDR3: CASRKDRDQPQHF. CDR3 nucleotides: TGTGCCAGCAGAAAGGACCGAGATCAGCCCCAGCATTTT.

The chain combines TRBV20-1 with TRBJ2-3; 8 positions agree with TRBD1. The V gene's germline CDR1 is DFQATT and CDR2 SNEGSKA (reference sequence). Trimming took 3 bases from V and 3 from J; bases not matched to a gene: 2. CDR3 length: 13 residues. The CDR3 region is CSASRQGTDTQYF. CDR3 sequence (DNA): TGCAGTGCTAGTAGACAGGGGACAGATACGCAGTATTTT.

DNA for the CDR3: TGTGCTAGTGGTTCGACAATGGAGCAGTACTTC. It encodes CASGSTMEQYF. The chain employs TRBV12-5 and TRBJ2-7; D is uncertain. The CDR3 is 11 amino acids. Germline loops: CDR1 LGHNT, CDR2 FRNRAP. V was cut by 4 bases and J by 7 bases, with 8 bases left in between.

This chain connects TRBV10-3 to TRBJ1-2; maybe TRBD1 (5 bases). Trimming cost V 3 bases and J 4 bases, with 12 bases left between them. The CDR3 has 14 residues. Per the germline V gene, CDR1 is ENHRY and CDR2 is SYGVKD. CDR3 bases: TGTGCCATCAGTGAAAGCAGGGCTACCTATGGCTACACCTTC. This gives the protein CAISESRATYGYTF.

This clonotype appeared once. The gene calls are TRBV7-9 and TRBJ1-2, with 9 bases fitting TRBD1. This CDR3 is built from 16 residues. Looked up from germline, CDR1 is SEHNR and CDR2 is FQNEAQ (reference sequence). V shed 3 bases and J 3 bases; nucleotides not matched to a gene: 8. Here the CDR3 DNA reads TGTGCCAGCAGCTTGAACCCGGGACAGGGAGACTATGGCTACACCTTC. This encodes CASSLNPGQGDYGYTF.

This rearrangement joins TRBV29-1 to TRBJ2-5; D is perhaps TRBD2 (6 bases). Per germline, CDR1 SQVTM and CDR2 ANQGSEA. V lost 3 bases, J lost 5 bases, and 7 bases lay in between. This CDR3 is built from 11 residues. The CDR3, as DNA: TGCAGCGTTGACGGAGGGGAGACCCAGTACTTC. This gives the protein CSVDGGETQYF. Drawing the rest from reference TRBV29-1 and TRBJ2-5, the complete variable domain is SAVISQKPSRDICQRGTSLTIQCQVDSQVTMMFWYRQQPGQSLTLIATANQGSEATYESGFVIDKFPISRPNLTFSTLTVSNMSPEDSSIYLCSVDGGETQYFGPGTRLLVL.

The chain uses TRBV20-1 and TRBJ2-5; 11 nucleotides align to TRBD2. The CDR3 has 19 residues. Germline V lookup: CDR1 DFQATT, CDR2 SNEGSKA (reference sequence). The V and J ends lost 0 bases and 1 base, in that order; junction bases with no gene match: 13. The DNA for the CDR3 is TGCAGTGCTAGAGATATTCGGGCTAGCGGGGGGCCTGCCCAAGAGACCCAGTACTTC. This encodes CSARDIRASGGPAQETQYF.

The V gene is TRBV7-3, the J gene TRBJ2-5; TRBD1 is a possible D gene (5 bases). V lost 3 bases to trimming and J lost 2 bases, with 10 bases between them. The CDR3 totals 14 residues. Germline V gene lookup returns CDR1 SGHTA and CDR2 FQGTGA. This CDR3 is CASSFQGGQETQYF. The CDR3 DNA follows: TGTGCCAGCAGCTTCCAGGGTGGACAAGAGACCCAGTACTTC.

CDR3 amino acids: CASSYNPNTEAFF. CDR3 DNA sequence: TGTGCCAGCAGTTACAACCCGAACACTGAAGCTTTCTTT. The rearrangement links TRBV6-5 to TRBJ1-1; D is unclear. V shed 2 bases and J shed 1 base, with 5 bases lying between them. Germline V gene sequence: CDR1 MNHEY, CDR2 SVGAGI. CDR3 length: 13 amino acids.

This chain joins TRBV6-2 or TRBV6-3 and TRBJ2-7; 7 positions match TRBD1. In germline, CDR1 is MNHEY, CDR2 SVGEGT. The ends lost 6 bases at V and 7 bases at J; junction bases unmatched: 9. The CDR3 length is 13 residues. CDR3 protein: CASSRNRGEEQYV. The CDR3 nucleotides read TGTGCCAGCAGCCGTAACAGGGGCGAAGAGCAGTACGTC.

The chain employs TRBV7-2 and TRBJ2-5; possible D gene TRBD2, 6 bases. This CDR3 has 15 amino acids. V was trimmed by 1 base and J by 6 bases, leaving 15 bases between them. The V gene's germline CDR1 is SGHTA and CDR2 FQGNSA. The CDR3 coding sequence is TGTGCCAGCAGCTTAGTCTCCTTTGCGGGGCAGACCCAGTACTTC. It codes for CASSLVSFAGQTQYF.

The chain carries TRBV30 and TRBJ2-7; 8 bases align to TRBD2. Per germline, CDR1 GTSNPN and CDR2 SVGIG (reference sequence). V lost 5 bases, J lost 6 bases, and 6 bases stayed unmatched. The CDR3 extends over 12 amino acids. The CDR3 nucleotides are TGTGCCTGGGCCTTCGGGAGGGCCGAGCAGTACTTC. It is translated as CAWAFGRAEQYF.

This sequence joins TRBV29-1 and TRBJ2-5, with 14 bases fitting TRBD2. There are 14 residues in the CDR3. V lost 6 bases and J lost 4; bases outside the gene matches: 4. CDR1 SQVTM and CDR2 ANQGSEA come from the germline V gene. CDR3 in amino acids: CSVRLAGGRETQYF. The CDR3 DNA reads TGCAGCGTCAGACTAGCGGGGGGGCGAGAGACCCAGTACTTC. The variable domain in full, with the rest retrieved from reference TRBV29-1 and TRBJ2-5, is SAVISQKPSRDICQRGTSLTIQCQVDSQVTMMFWYRQQPGQSLTLIATANQGSEATYESGFVIDKFPISRPNLTFSTLTVSNMSPEDSSIYLCSVRLAGGRETQYFGPGTRLLVL.

The chain employs TRBV18 and TRBJ2-1; D might be TRBD1 (5 bases). Per germline, CDR1 KGHSH and CDR2 LQKENI. The CDR3 is 13 residues long. Trimming left V 2 bases short and J 4 bases short, with 6 bases between. CDR3 amino acids: CASSPAGYNEQFF. CDR3 nucleotides: TGTGCCAGCTCACCAGCAGGGTACAATGAGCAGTTCTTC.

The V gene is TRBV7-9, the J gene TRBJ2-1; tentatively, D is TRBD2 (6 bases). Trimming stripped 7 bases from V and 9 bases from J, with 22 bases between. The CDR3 spans 15 residues. Germline V gene sequence: CDR1 SEHNR, CDR2 FQNEAQ (reference sequence). The CDR3 bases are TGTGCCAGCATCCACTCGGGCGGGGTTTCGGGTGAGCAGTTCTTC. Translating it yields CASIHSGGVSGEQFF. Together with reference TRBV7-9 and TRBJ2-1, the CDR3 gives the full variable domain: DTGVSQNPRHKITKRGQNVTFRCDPISEHNRLYWYRQTLGQGPEFLTYFQNEAQLEKSRLLSDRFSAERPKGSFSTLEIQRTEQGDSAMYLCASIHSGGVSGEQFFGPGTRLTVL.

V usage is TRBV15 and J usage is TRBJ2-5; D tentatively fits TRBD1 or TRBD2 (5 bases each). Looked up from germline, CDR1 is LNHNV and CDR2 is YYDKDF (reference sequence). V was pared by 3 bases and J by 5 bases, with 16 bases between. The CDR3 is 15 amino acids. The CDR3 region has the DNA TGTGCCACCAGCAGCCTCCGGGCCAGGGAGGAGACCCAGTACTTC. It codes for CATSSLRAREETQYF.

V and J are TRBV3-1 and TRBJ2-5; 8 bases line up with TRBD2. With V trimmed by 1 base and J by 5 bases, 6 bases remained unmatched. Germline lookup yields CDR1 LGHDT and CDR2 YNNKEL (reference sequence). The CDR3 is 15 amino acids. In nucleotides, the CDR3 is TGTGCCAGCAGCCAAGGAGCGGGGGTCGGGGAGACCCAGTACTTC. The encoded protein is CASSQGAGVGETQYF.

V gene TRBV20-1 combines with J gene TRBJ2-5, with D unclear. V was pared by 6 bases and J by 5 bases, with 10 bases between. The CDR3 spans 11 residues. CDR1 is DFQATT and CDR2 is SNEGSKA in the germline V gene (reference sequence). CDR3 sequence (DNA): TGCAGTGCCACCGAAAGGGAGACCCAGTACTTC. Its translation is CSATERETQYF.

This chain links TRBV14 with TRBJ1-2; 7 positions agree with TRBD1. The CDR3 contains 13 residues. Germline loops: CDR1 SGHDN, CDR2 FVKESK. Trimming at V came to 3 bases and at J to 7 bases, leaving 5 bases not matched to a gene. CDR3 nucleotides: TGTGCCAGCAGCCACCGACAGGGTTTTGGCTACACCTTC. Translating it yields CASSHRQGFGYTF.

Only one count was recorded for this clonotype. The J gene is TRBJ1-6, the V gene TRBV7-9; D is possibly TRBD1 (5 bases). V was pared by 7 bases and J by 7 bases, with 20 bases between. Per the germline V gene, CDR1 is SEHNR and CDR2 is FQNEAQ (reference sequence). This CDR3 comprises 16 residues. The CDR3 region has the DNA TGTGCCAGCACCCCTACGGGAGGGGCGTCCAATTCACCCCTCCACTTT. It yields the protein CASTPTGGASNSPLHF.